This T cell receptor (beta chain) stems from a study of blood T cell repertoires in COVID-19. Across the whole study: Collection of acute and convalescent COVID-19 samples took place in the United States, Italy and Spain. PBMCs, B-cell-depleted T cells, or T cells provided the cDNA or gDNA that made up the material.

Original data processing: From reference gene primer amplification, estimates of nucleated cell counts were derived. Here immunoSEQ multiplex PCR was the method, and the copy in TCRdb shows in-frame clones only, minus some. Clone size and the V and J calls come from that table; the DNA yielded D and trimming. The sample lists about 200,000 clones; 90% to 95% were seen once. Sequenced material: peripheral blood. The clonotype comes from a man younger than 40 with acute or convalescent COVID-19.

The CDR3 sequence: CASASPRQGGYGYTF. The CDR3, as DNA: TGTGCCAGCGCCTCCCCCCGACAGGGCGGCTATGGCTACACCTTC. The chain is built from TRBV28 and TRBJ1-2, with 7 bases aligning to TRBD1. The V gene end was trimmed by 8 bases and the J gene end by 4 bases; junction bases not matched to a gene: 13. The CDR3 extends over 15 amino acids. Looked up from germline, CDR1 is MDHEN and CDR2 is SYDVKM.